This T cell receptor (beta chain) came from a study of T cell responses to AZD1222 COVID-19 vaccine. Study observations and caveats: White British donors predominated, females outnumbered males, and clonal diversity was possibly underestimated. The repertoires were collected only after the peak T cell response.

Regarding this clone: Its cognate antigen is unknown.

The assay was immunoSEQ multiplex PCR, and TCRdb's table has in-frame clones only and misses some. The data contain 200,000 or so clones, under 95% of them seen just once; the ten biggest clones take up 0.95% to 1.1%. This TCR was recovered from an adult who received the AZD1222 COVID-19 vaccine. Sequences were derived from peripheral blood, sampled 28 days after the second AZD1222 dose.

CDR3 coding DNA: TGTGCCATCAGGAGCGGGGGGAATTACGAGCAGTACTTC. Translation: CAIRSGGNYEQYF. The rearrangement links TRBV10-3 to TRBJ2-7; 9 bases fit TRBD2. V gave up 6 bases and J gave up 4 bases; unmatched junction bases: 4. Germline V gene lookup returns CDR1 ENHRY and CDR2 SYGVKD. The CDR3 consists of 13 residues.